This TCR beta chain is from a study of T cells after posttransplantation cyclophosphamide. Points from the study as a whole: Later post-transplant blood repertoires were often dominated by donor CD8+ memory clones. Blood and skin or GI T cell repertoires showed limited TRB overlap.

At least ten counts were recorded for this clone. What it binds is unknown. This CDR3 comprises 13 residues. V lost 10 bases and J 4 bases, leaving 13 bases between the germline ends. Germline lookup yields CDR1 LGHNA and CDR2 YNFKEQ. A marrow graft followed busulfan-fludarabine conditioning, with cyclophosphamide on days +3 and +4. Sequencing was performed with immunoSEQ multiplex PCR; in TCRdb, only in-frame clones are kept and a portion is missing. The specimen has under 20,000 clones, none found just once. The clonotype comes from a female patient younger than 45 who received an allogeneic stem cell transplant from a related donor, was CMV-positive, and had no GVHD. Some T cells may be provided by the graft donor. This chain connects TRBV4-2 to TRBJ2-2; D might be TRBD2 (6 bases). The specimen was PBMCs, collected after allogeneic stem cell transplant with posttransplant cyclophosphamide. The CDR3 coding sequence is TGTGCCACCCGGAGGGCCCGCACCGGGGAGCTGTTTTTT. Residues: CATRRARTGELFF.